This TCR beta chain is from a study of radiation and T cells in renal cell carcinoma. The assay was immunoSEQ multiplex PCR, and TCRdb's table has in-frame clones only and misses some. The sample contains some 25,000 clones, 58% of which appear only once. Notes on this clone: Its antigen is currently unknown.

Treatment given: treatment-naive control, cytoreductive nephrectomy. Whole-study results and caveats: Dominant CDR3 motifs were more common in irradiated tumors than controls.

The sample in question was tumor tissue, obtained from a patient whose treatment was nephrectomy without radiotherapy. This receptor was taken from a man between 40 and 49 years old with renal cell carcinoma.

The CDR3, as DNA: TGCGCCAGCAAACCGGGACTACCATCCCATTACACAGATACGCAGTATTTT. It translates to CASKPGLPSHYTDTQYF. This sequence joins TRBV5-1 and TRBJ2-3, with TRBD2 matching over 7 bases. J was trimmed by 2 bases and V by 6 bases; bases with no gene match: 15. The germline CDR1 and CDR2 sequences are SGHRS and YFSETQ. The CDR3 length is 17 residues.